Shown below are 5 T cell receptor beta chains from a single sample sequenced in a study of blood T cell repertoires in COVID-19. Sequencing was performed with immunoSEQ multiplex PCR; in TCRdb, only in-frame clones are kept and a portion is missing. The table includes about 400,000 clones, about 88% detected once. Material for sequencing was peripheral blood. Receptor source: a human donor in a cohort sampled during active COVID-19.

The rearrangement links TRBV5-1 to TRBJ2-3, with D maybe TRBD1 (5 bases). The germline V gene encodes CDR1 SGHRS and CDR2 YFSETQ. The CDR3 covers 14 residues. V was cut by 0 bases and J by 4 bases, with 9 bases left in between. The CDR3: CASSLEGEADTQYF. CDR3 sequence (DNA): TGCGCCAGCAGCTTGGAAGGGGAAGCAGATACGCAGTATTTT.

This chain links TRBV5-1 with TRBJ1-2; D may be TRBD1 (6 bases). Germline CDR1 and CDR2: SGHRS and YFSETQ. V lost 6 bases to trimming and J lost 6 bases, with 18 bases between them. The CDR3 consists of 14 residues. CDR3: CASTADIGGDGYTF. DNA of the CDR3: TGCGCCAGCACCGCAGATATAGGGGGGGATGGCTACACCTTC.

This clone was seen a few times. The chain has TRBV3-1 (or the pseudogene TRBV3-2) and TRBJ2-2; 7 positions agree with TRBD1. This CDR3 is built from 16 residues. The ends lost 5 bases at V and 0 bases at J; junction bases unmatched: 6. Per germline, CDR1 LGHDT and CDR2 YNNKEL (reference sequence). CDR3 DNA sequence: TGTGCCAGCAGCGACGACAGGGCCCCGAACACCGGGGAGCTGTTTTTT. Translated, it gives CASSDDRAPNTGELFF.

This chain uses TRBV28 with TRBJ2-1; 9 bases fit TRBD2. Germline values: CDR1 MDHEN, CDR2 SYDVKM. This CDR3 is built from 15 residues. The V gene end was trimmed by 7 bases and the J gene end by 7 bases; junction bases not matched to a gene: 11. The DNA for the CDR3 is TGTGCCAGCATTACGGTAGCGGGAGTCGAAAATGAGCAGTTCTTC. This gives the protein CASITVAGVENEQFF.

This clone was picked up a small number of times. In DNA form, the CDR3 reads TGCGCCAGCAGCTCGTTAGCGGGAGGGGCGAACACCGGGGAGCTGTTTTTT. Protein sequence: CASSSLAGGANTGELFF. The chain uses TRBV5-1 and TRBJ2-2; TRBD2 matches at 11 bases. CDR1 is SGHRS and CDR2 is YFSETQ in the germline V gene. The CDR3 has 17 residues. V was pared by 3 bases and J by 0 bases, with 4 bases of the junction left unmatched.